The present TCR beta chain was sequenced within a study of resident and recirculating memory T cells in vitiligo (dated by TCRdb to 2017 to 2018). Some background on the complete study: The study took epidermis from shave biopsies of two lesional and two nonlesional sites, plus PBMCs, from each of a few stable vitiligo patients for TCR beta sequencing. Without cell sorting, samples were homogenized immediately before genomic DNA was extracted using the Qiagen DNeasy Blood & Tissue Kit. The goal of the human TCR beta sequencing was to check whether lesional vitiligo skin contained specific clones that differed from the clones found in nonlesional skin and blood.

On this clone: The antigen this receptor binds is unknown. There are no base qualities to consult, and no much larger clone falls within one base.

Stable vitiligo was defined as no change in lesions over the previous 6 months. To qualify as stable, patients additionally needed to show no confetti depigmentation, which is a clinical sign of active vitiligo. Any patient who had received treatment in the previous three months was excluded. PBMCs were isolated from heparinized blood by Ficoll density gradient centrifugation and were subsequently flash-frozen. Study-wide conclusions, independent of this receptor: Even within a single patient, overlap and correlation analysis found no significant repertoire overlap between any biopsies apart from each lesion compared with itself. No unique dominant TCR clone was detected, and clonality varied among vitiligo lesions. Mechanistic studies in the future are needed to assess how much the detected T cell clones and the human Trm pools versus Tcm pools each contribute. TCR sequences were not shared across biopsy sites or across patients, which suggests that different T cell clones infiltrate different lesions, a pattern described as private specificity.

TCR beta chains were amplified from genomic DNA using the immunoSEQ hsTCRB kit. TCR beta libraries were sequenced on an Illumina MiSeq instrument by the immunoSEQ service. The authors' pipeline ran thus. Analysis of the repertoire data was performed with the immunoSEQ Analyzer. Drawn from immuneACCESS, this table holds only the in-frame rearrangements with V and J called that TCRdb kept. Clones are partly lost; checked studies trace under half to an unresolved V gene and leave the rest unexplained. D and trimming come from the DNA, and the V and J calls and clone size come from that table. Here the sample has 70,000 to 85,000 clones; approximately 89% occur a single time. The ten largest clones take up roughly 5% of the sample. Via the germline V gene, CDR1 is MGHRA and CDR2 YSYEKL. The CDR3 goes from the cysteine to the phenylalanine over 18 residues. The only DNA kept is the CDR3, 54 bases in frame from the first base. Trimming accounts for 0 bases at V and 0 bases at J, while the number of junction bases matched to no gene is 9.

The sample taken for sequencing was blood. The origin of this receptor is a male donor with vitiligo. The receptor chain draws on TRBV4-1 and TRBJ1-2, with 8 central nucleotides matching TRBD1. The base sequence is TGCGCCAGCAGCCAAGATTCTGGCAGGGGGCCACCTAACTATGGCTACACCTTC. Protein translation: CASSQDSGRGPPNYGYTF.